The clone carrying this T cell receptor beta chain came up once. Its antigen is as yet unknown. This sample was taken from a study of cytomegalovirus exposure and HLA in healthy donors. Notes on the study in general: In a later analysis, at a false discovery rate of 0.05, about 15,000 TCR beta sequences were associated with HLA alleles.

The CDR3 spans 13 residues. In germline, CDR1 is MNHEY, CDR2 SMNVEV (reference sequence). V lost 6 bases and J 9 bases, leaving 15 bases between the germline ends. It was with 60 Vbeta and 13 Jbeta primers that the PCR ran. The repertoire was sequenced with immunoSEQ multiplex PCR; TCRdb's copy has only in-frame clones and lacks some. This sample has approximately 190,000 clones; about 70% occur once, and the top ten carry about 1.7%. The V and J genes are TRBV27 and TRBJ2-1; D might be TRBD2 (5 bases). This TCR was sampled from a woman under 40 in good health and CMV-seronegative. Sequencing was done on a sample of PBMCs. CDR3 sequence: CASSKHNRGEQFF. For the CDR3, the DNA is TGTGCCAGCAGCAAACATAACCGGGGTGAGCAGTTCTTC.